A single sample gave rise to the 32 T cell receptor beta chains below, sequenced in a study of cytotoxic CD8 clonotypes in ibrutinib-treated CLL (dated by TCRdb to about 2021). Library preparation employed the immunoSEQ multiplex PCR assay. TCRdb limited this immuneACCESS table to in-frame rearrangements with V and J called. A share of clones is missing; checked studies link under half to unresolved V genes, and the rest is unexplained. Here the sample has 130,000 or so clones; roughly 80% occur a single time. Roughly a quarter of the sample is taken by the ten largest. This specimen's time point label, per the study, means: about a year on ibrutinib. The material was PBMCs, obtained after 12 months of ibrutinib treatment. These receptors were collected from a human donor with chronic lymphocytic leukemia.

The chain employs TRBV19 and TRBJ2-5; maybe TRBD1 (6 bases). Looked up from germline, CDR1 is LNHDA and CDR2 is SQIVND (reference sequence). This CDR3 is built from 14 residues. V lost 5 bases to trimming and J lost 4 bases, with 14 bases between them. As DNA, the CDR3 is TGTGCCAGTAGTCTACAGGGAGCAGGAGAGACCCAGTACTTC. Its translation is CASSLQGAGETQYF.

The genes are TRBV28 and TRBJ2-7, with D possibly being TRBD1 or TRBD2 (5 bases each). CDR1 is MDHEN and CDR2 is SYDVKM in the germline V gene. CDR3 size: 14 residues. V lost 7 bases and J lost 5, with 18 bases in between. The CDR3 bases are TGTGCCAGCACTTCATTGGGGGACCGGGACGAGCAGTACTTC. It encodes CASTSLGDRDEQYF.

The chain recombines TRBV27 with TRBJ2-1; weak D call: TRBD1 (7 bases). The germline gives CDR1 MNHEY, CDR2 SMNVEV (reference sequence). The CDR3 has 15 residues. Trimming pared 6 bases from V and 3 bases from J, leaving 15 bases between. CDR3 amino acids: CASSRGGGLYNEQFF. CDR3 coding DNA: TGTGCCAGCAGCCGTGGAGGGGGCCTCTACAATGAGCAGTTCTTC.

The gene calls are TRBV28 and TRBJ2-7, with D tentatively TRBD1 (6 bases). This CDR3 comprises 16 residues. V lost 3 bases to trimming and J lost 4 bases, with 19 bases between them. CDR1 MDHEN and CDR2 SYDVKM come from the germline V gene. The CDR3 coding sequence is TGTGCCAGCAGTTTTGGGCGCGCAGGGGTGATGTACGAGCAGTACTTC. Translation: CASSFGRAGVMYEQYF.

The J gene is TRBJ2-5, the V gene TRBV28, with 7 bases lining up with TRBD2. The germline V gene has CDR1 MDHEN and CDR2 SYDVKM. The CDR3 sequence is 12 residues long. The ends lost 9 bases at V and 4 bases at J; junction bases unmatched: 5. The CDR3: CASGLDRETQYF. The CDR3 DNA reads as TGTGCCAGTGGACTAGACCGAGAGACCCAGTACTTC.

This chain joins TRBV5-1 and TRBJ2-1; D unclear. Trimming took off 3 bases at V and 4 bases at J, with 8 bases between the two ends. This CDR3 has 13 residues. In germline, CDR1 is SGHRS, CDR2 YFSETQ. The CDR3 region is CASSSSGYNEQFF. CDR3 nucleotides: TGCGCCAGCAGCTCATCTGGGTACAATGAGCAGTTCTTC.

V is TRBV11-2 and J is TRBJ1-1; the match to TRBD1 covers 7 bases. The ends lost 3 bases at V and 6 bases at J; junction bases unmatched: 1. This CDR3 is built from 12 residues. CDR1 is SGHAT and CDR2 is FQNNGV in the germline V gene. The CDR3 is CASSFQGAEAFF. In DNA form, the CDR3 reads TGTGCCAGCAGCTTCCAGGGGGCTGAAGCTTTCTTT.

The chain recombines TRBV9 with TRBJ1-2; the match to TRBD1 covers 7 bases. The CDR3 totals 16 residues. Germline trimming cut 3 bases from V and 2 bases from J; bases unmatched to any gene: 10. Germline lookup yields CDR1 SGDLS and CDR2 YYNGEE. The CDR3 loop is CASSGRTGTDNYGYTF. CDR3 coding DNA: TGTGCCAGCAGCGGCCGGACCGGGACAGACAACTATGGCTACACCTTC.

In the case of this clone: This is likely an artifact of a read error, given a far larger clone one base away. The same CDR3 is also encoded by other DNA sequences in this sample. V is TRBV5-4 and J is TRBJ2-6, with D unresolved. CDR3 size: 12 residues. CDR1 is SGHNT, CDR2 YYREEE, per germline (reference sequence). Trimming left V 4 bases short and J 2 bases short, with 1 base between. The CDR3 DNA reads TGTGCCAGCAGCACTGGGGCCAACGTCCTGACTTTC. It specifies CASSTGANVLTF.

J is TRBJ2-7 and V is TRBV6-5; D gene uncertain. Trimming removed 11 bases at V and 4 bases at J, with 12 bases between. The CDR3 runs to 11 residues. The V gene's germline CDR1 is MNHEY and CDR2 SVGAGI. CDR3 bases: TGTGCCTCCAGTGGGTTGTACGAGCAGTACTTC. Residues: CASSGLYEQYF.

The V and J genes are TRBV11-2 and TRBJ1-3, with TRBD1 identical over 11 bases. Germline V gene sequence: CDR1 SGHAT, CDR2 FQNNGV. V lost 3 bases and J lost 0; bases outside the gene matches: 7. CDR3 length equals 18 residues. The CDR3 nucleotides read TGTGCCAGCAGCTTCCTCGCCGGGACAGGGGGCTCTGGAAACACCATATATTTT. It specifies CASSFLAGTGGSGNTIYF.

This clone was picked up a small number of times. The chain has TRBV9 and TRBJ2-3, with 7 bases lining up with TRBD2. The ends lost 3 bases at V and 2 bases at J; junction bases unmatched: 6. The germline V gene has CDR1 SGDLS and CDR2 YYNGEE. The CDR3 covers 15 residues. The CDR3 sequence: CASSGSSGNTDTQYF. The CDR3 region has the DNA TGTGCCAGCAGCGGCTCTAGCGGTAACACAGATACGCAGTATTTT.

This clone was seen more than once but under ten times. The CDR3: CASSSPRDYSYEQYF. The CDR3 coding sequence is TGTGCCAGCAGTTCACCTCGGGACTACTCCTACGAGCAGTACTTC. The chain uses TRBV2 and TRBJ2-7; 7 bases align to TRBD2. From germline, CDR1 is SNHLY and CDR2 FYNNEI. This CDR3 region has 15 residues. Trimming removed 5 bases from V and 0 bases from J; junction bases left unmatched: 7.

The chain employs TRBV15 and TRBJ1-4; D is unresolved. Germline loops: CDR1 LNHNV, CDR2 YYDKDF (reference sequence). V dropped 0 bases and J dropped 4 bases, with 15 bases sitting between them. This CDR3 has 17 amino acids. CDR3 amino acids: CATSRDLVSSLNEKLFF. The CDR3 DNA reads TGTGCCACCAGCAGAGATTTAGTATCCAGCCTTAATGAAAAACTGTTTTTT.

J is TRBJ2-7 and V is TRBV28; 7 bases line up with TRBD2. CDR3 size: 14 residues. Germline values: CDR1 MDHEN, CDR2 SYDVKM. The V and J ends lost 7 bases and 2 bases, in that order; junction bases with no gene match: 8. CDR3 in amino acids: CASTQGLAAYEQYF. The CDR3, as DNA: TGTGCCAGCACCCAAGGGCTAGCGGCCTACGAGCAGTACTTC.

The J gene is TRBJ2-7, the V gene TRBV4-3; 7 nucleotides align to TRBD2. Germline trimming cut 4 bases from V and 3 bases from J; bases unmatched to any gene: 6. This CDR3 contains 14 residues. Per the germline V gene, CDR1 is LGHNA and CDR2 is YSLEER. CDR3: CASSRGLEVYEQYF. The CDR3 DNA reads TGCGCCAGCAGCCGTGGACTAGAGGTCTACGAGCAGTACTTC.

The CDR3 nucleotides read TGTGCCAGCAGAAAAAGGACAGGGGGCTTCTACGAGCAGTACTTC. This gives the protein CASRKRTGGFYEQYF. This sequence joins TRBV28 and TRBJ2-7; 11 bases line up with TRBD1. CDR3 length: 15 amino acids. Germline loops: CDR1 MDHEN, CDR2 SYDVKM. The junction had 7 bases not matched to a gene; V was cut back by 6 bases and J by 3 bases. The variable domain in full, with the rest retrieved from reference TRBV28 and TRBJ2-7, is DVKVTQSSRYLVKRTGEKVFLECVQDMDHENMFWYRQDPGLGLRLIYFSYDVKMKEKGDIPEGYSVSREKKERFSLILESASTNQTSMYLCASRKRTGGFYEQYFGPGTRLTVT.

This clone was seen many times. The CDR3 region is CASSLGPSYEQYF. The DNA for the CDR3 is TGTGCCAGCAGCTTAGGTCCCAGCTACGAGCAGTACTTC. The chain recombines TRBV7-2 with TRBJ2-7; D unresolved. Germline assignment: CDR1 SGHTA and CDR2 FQGNSA. V was pared by 1 base and J by 3 bases, with 7 bases between. The CDR3 has 13 residues. Full variable domain (outside the CDR3, taken from reference TRBV7-2 and TRBJ2-7): GAGVSQSPSNKVTEKGKDVELRCDPISGHTALYWYRQSLGQGLEFLIYFQGNSAPDKSGLPSDRFSAERTGGSVSTLTIQRTQQEDSAVYLCASSLGPSYEQYFGPGTRLTVT.

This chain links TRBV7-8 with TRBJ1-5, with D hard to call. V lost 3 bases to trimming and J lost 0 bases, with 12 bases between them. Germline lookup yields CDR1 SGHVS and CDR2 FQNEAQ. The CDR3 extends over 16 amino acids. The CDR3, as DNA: TGTGCCAGCAGCTTTGGGTCAGTGTCTAGCAATCAGCCCCAGCATTTT. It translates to CASSFGSVSSNQPQHF.

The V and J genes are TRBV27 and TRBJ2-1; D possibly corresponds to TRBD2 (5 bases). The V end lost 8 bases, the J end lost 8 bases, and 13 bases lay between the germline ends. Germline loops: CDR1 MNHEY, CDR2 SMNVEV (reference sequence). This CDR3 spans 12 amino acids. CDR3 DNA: TGTGCCAGCCGAGAGGGAGTCCATGAGCAGTTCTTC. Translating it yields CASREGVHEQFF.

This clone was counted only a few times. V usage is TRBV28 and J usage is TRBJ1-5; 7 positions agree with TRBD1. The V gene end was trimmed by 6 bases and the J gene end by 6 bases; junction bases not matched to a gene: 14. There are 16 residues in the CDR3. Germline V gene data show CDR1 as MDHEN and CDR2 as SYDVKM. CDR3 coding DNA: TGTGCCAGCAGACCCATTATAGGGGGCGCAGGTCAGCCCCAGCATTTT. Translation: CASRPIIGGAGQPQHF.

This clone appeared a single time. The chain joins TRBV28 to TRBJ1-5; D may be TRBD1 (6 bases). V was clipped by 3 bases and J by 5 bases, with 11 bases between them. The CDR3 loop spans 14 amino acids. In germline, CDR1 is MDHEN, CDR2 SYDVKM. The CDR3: CASSLGQGYQPQHF. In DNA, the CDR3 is TGTGCCAGCAGTTTGGGTCAGGGGTATCAGCCCCAGCATTTT.

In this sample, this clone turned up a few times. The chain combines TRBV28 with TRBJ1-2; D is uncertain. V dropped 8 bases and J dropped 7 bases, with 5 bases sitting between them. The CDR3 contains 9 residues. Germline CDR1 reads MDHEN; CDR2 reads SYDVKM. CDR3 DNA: TGTGCCAGCGGGGTTGGCTACACCTTC. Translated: CASGVGYTF.

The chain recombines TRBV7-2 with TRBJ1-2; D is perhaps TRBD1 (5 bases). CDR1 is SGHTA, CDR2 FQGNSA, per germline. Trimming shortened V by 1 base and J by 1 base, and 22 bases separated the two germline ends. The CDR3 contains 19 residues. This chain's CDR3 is CASSLVFAGRYQHNYGYTF. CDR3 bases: TGTGCCAGCAGCTTAGTATTTGCAGGGCGGTATCAGCATAACTATGGCTACACCTTC.

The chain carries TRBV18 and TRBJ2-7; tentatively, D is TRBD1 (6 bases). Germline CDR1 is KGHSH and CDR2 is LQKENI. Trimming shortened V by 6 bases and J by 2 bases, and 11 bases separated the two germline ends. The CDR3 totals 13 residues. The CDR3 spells CASSRQGPYEQYF. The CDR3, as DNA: TGTGCCAGCTCCCGGCAGGGGCCCTACGAGCAGTACTTC. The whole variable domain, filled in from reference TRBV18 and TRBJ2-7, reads NAGVMQNPRHLVRRRGQEARLRCSPMKGHSHVYWYRQLPEEGLKFMVYLQKENIIDESGMPKERFSAEFPKEGPSILRIQQVVRGDSAAYFCASSRQGPYEQYFGPGTRLTVT.

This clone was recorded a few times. CDR3 coding DNA: TGTGCCAGCAGCCAAGAAACAAGCGGGGGGGCGGATGAGCAGTTCTTC. Translating it yields CASSQETSGGADEQFF. This rearrangement joins TRBV4-2 to TRBJ2-1, with 10 bases fitting TRBD2. Germline CDR1 and CDR2: LGHNA and YNFKEQ. There are 16 residues in the CDR3. The junction had 7 bases not matched to a gene; V was cut back by 0 bases and J by 8 bases.

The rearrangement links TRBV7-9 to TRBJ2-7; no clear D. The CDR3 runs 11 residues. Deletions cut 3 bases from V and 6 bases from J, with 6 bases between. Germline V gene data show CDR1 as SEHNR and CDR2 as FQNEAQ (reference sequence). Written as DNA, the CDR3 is TGTGCCAGCAGCTTTTCGAGCGAGCAGTACTTC. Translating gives CASSFSSEQYF.

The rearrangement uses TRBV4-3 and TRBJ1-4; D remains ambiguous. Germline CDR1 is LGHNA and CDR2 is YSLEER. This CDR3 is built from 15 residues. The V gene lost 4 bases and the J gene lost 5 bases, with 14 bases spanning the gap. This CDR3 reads CASSRNLGRNEKLFF. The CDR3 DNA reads TGCGCCAGCAGCCGAAACCTAGGGCGCAATGAAAAACTGTTTTTT.

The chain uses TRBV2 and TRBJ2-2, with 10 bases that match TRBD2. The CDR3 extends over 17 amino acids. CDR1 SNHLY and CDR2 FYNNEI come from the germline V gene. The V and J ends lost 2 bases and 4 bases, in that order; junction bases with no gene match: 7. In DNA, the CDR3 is TGTGCCAGCAGTGAAACAGCGGGAGGGCCCGGCACCGGGGAGCTGTTTTTT. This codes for CASSETAGGPGTGELFF.

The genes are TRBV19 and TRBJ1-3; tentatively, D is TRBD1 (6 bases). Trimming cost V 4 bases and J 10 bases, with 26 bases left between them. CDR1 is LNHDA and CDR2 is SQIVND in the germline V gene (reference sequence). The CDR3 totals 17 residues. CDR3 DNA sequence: TGTGCCAGTAGTACGGGGGGCATCGGCCTTTGGGTTTGGACCATATATTTT. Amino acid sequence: CASSTGGIGLWVWTIYF. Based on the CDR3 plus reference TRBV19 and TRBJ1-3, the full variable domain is DGGITQSPKYLFRKEGQNVTLSCEQNLNHDAMYWYRQDPGQGLRLIYYSQIVNDFQKGDIAEGYSVSREKKESFPLTVTSAQKNPTAFYLCASSTGGIGLWVWTIYFGEGSWLTVV.

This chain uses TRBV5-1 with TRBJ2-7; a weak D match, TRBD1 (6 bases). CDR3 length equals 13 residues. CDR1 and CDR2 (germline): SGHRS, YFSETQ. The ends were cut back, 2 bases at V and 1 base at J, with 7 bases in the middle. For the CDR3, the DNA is TGCGCCAGCAGCTTCCAGGGGTCCTACGAGCAGTACTTC. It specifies CASSFQGSYEQYF.

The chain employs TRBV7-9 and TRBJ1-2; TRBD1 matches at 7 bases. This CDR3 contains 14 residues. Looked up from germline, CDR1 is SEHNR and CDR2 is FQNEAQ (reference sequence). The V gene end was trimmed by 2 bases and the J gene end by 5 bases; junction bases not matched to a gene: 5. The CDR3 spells CASSLKTGRYGYTF. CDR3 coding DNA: TGTGCCAGCAGCTTAAAGACAGGGCGTTATGGCTACACCTTC.